This T cell receptor beta chain was recorded in a study of early T cells in non-severe SARS-CoV-2 infection. Attachment of unique molecular identifiers was made to individual cDNA molecules. TCRdb used MiXCR to reprocess the 5' RACE reads, holding one entry per CDR3 protein. The sample records about 34,000 distinct CDR3 sequences, 6% to 7% being singletons. Study findings and constraints: Reliance on VDJdb matching favored anti-spike CD8 responses; private and CD4 specificities were missed.

The CDR3 has 11 amino acids. Germline V gene data show CDR1 as GTSNPN and CDR2 as SVGIG (reference sequence). V gave up 3 bases and J gave up 2 bases, with 5 bases separating them. This clonotype was seen a few times. Its specificity is unknown. Input material: whole blood. The rearrangement links TRBV30 to TRBJ2-7; no clear D gene. This TCR was recovered from an adult who was a healthcare worker with PCR-confirmed SARS-CoV-2 infection or an uninfected control (not recorded which). The CDR3 reads CAWRSAYEQYF. CDR3 in DNA: TGTGCCTGGAGAAGTGCCTACGAGCAGTACTTC.